Each of the 13 T cell receptor beta chains below was sequenced from the same sample in a study of blood T cell repertoires in COVID-19. Libraries were prepared by immunoSEQ multiplex PCR; TCRdb keeps only in-frame clonotypes and omits some of them. The table lists around 280,000 clones, about 82% of them singletons. Sequenced: peripheral blood. The receptor set was obtained from a woman between 45 and 65 years old with active or convalescent COVID-19.

The V gene is TRBV20-1, the J gene TRBJ2-3; TRBD2 aligns across 9 bases. V trimming: 3 bases; J trimming: 3 bases; junction bases outside the gene matches: 10. Germline V CDR1 and CDR2: DFQATT, SNEGSKA (reference sequence). The CDR3 runs 16 residues. The DNA of the CDR3 is TGCAGTGCTAGTTGGGCCCGGGCGGGAGGGACAGATACGCAGTATTTT. Translated: CSASWARAGGTDTQYF.

The chain has TRBV5-1 and TRBJ2-7; tentative D call: TRBD1 (5 bases). CDR3 size: 14 residues. Germline V gives CDR1 SGHRS, CDR2 YFSETQ. V was trimmed by 4 bases and J by 3 bases, leaving 14 bases between them. The CDR3 sequence is CASSTFSTDYEQYF. The CDR3 bases are TGCGCCAGCAGCACCTTTTCGACAGACTACGAGCAGTACTTC.

The chain joins TRBV9 to TRBJ2-2; maybe TRBD2 (6 bases). This CDR3 region has 13 residues. Per germline, CDR1 SGDLS and CDR2 YYNGEE. Trimming removed 4 bases from V and 7 bases from J, with 11 bases in between. DNA for the CDR3: TGTGCCAGCAGCTCACGAGCGGGCGGGGAGCTGTTTTTT. This codes for CASSSRAGGELFF.

The chain uses TRBV7-9 and TRBJ1-1; the D is unclear. Germline V gives CDR1 SEHNR, CDR2 FQNEAQ (reference sequence). V shed 0 bases and J shed 4 bases, with 9 bases lying between them. The CDR3 contains 14 residues. The CDR3 nucleotides read TGTGCCAGCAGCTTAGCCCCTTGGGCCACTGAAGCTTTCTTT. It yields the protein CASSLAPWATEAFF.

J is TRBJ2-3 and V is TRBV27, with D perhaps TRBD2 (7 bases). V lost 0 bases and J lost 8, with 24 bases in between. The germline CDR1 and CDR2 sequences are MNHEY and SMNVEV (reference sequence). The CDR3 totals 18 residues. The CDR3 bases are TGTGCCAGCAGTTTATCGCGTCAACAGGGAGGGGCACAGGGTACGCAGTATTTT. Amino acid sequence: CASSLSRQQGGAQGTQYF.

This sequence joins TRBV9 and TRBJ2-7; D possibly corresponds to TRBD2 (7 bases). CDR3 length: 15 residues. Germline V gene lookup returns CDR1 SGDLS and CDR2 YYNGEE. V lost 5 bases, J lost 4 bases, and 19 bases lay in between. This CDR3 reads CASSQGGGPMYEQYF. CDR3 DNA sequence: TGTGCCAGCAGTCAAGGCGGGGGCCCTATGTACGAGCAGTACTTC.

In its sample, this clone was seen once. The genes are TRBV3-1 (or the pseudogene TRBV3-2) and TRBJ1-6; TRBD1 might be the D (5 bases). Trimming shortened V by 3 bases and J by 7 bases, and 13 bases separated the two germline ends. CDR1 is LGHDT, CDR2 YNNKEL, per germline (reference sequence). The CDR3 runs to 15 residues. For the CDR3, the DNA is TGTGCCAGCAGCCAGATCCAGGGTCGGAATTCACCCCTCCACTTT. It specifies CASSQIQGRNSPLHF.

The chain uses TRBV6-5 and TRBJ2-7, with D unclear. Per the germline V gene, CDR1 is MNHEY and CDR2 is SVGAGI. V was trimmed by 6 bases and J by 3 bases, leaving 18 bases between them. CDR3 length: 15 residues. In DNA, the CDR3 is TGTGCCAGCAGCGGCACAGAGATAGGCGTCTACGAGCAGTACTTC. As protein: CASSGTEIGVYEQYF.

This rearrangement joins TRBV12-5 to TRBJ2-3, with 7 bases aligning to TRBD2. V was pared by 2 bases and J by 3 bases, with 2 bases of the junction left unmatched. This CDR3 contains 14 residues. CDR1 and CDR2 from the germline V gene are LGHNT and FRNRAP. The CDR3 sequence: CASGLWEGTDTQYF. CDR3 nucleotide sequence: TGTGCTAGTGGTTTGTGGGAGGGGACAGATACGCAGTATTTT.

The rearrangement links TRBV5-4 to TRBJ2-1, with 8 bases aligning to TRBD2. The CDR3 sequence is 16 residues long. V lost 4 bases and J lost 7; bases outside the gene matches: 13. Germline loops: CDR1 SGHNT, CDR2 YYREEE (reference sequence). The CDR3 region has the DNA TGTGCCAGCAGCCCCGGACTGAGCGGGAGTCCGAATGAGCAGTTCTTC. This gives the protein CASSPGLSGSPNEQFF.

The V call is TRBV4-2, the J call TRBJ2-7; no clear D. This CDR3 contains 13 residues. Germline V gene sequence: CDR1 LGHNA, CDR2 YNFKEQ. Trimming shortened V by 1 base and J by 5 bases, and 9 bases separated the two germline ends. The CDR3 loop reads CASSQGVSDEQYF. In DNA form, the CDR3 reads TGTGCCAGCAGCCAAGGTGTGAGTGACGAGCAGTACTTC.

The chain joins TRBV6-6 to TRBJ2-5, with 9 positions matching TRBD1. Germline V CDR1 and CDR2: MNHNY, SVGAGI (reference sequence). The CDR3 spans 14 residues. Trimming removed 5 bases from V and 1 base from J; junction bases left unmatched: 2. CDR3 in amino acids: CASSEDRGQETQYF. The CDR3 coding sequence is TGTGCCAGCAGTGAGGACAGGGGCCAAGAGACCCAGTACTTC.

A single count supports this clone. The genes are TRBV2 and TRBJ2-1; no clear D. The CDR3 runs 13 residues. Trimming took off 4 bases at V and 5 bases at J, with 9 bases between the two ends. Germline V gene sequence: CDR1 SNHLY, CDR2 FYNNEI. CDR3 DNA: TGTGCCAGCAGTGTGAGCTTTAACAATGAGCAGTTCTTC. Translation: CASSVSFNNEQFF.